These T cell receptor beta chains were read from a single sample in a study of T cells in Graves' hyperthyroidism and ophthalmopathy. TCRdb passed the multiplex PCR reads through MiXCR, listing each CDR3 protein once. Here the sample spans about half a million distinct CDR3 sequences, approximately 25% being singletons. The sequenced material came from blood. The receptor set was obtained from a woman aged 25 to 45 with Graves' ophthalmopathy. CDR3s include the opening cysteine and the closing phenylalanine or tryptophan. A D gene is named only where the DNA matches it firmly. Clone size is stated in some rows and not others, as once, few, many or a class when expanded.

D: NA
V: TRBV28
size: NA
J: TRBJ2-7
CDR3: CASSSRQKVAYEQYF
DNA: TGTGCCAGCAGTTCGAGACAGAAAGTAGCCTACGAGCAGTACTTC

D: NA
V: TRBV7-9
size: many
J: TRBJ1-5
CDR3: CASSLSRDGNQPQHF
DNA: TGTGCCAGCAGCCTTAGCAGGGACGGCAATCAGCCCCAGCATTTT

D: TRBD1
V: TRBV6-1
size: NA
J: TRBJ2-7
CDR3: CASSVGGYDQYF
DNA: TGTGCCAGCAGTGTAGGGGGCTACGATCAGTACTTC

D: TRBD1
V: TRBV28
size: NA
J: TRBJ2-7
CDR3: CASMGQGRVPYEQYF
DNA: TGTGCCAGCATGGGACAGGGGAGAGTCCCCTACGAGCAGTACTTC

D: TRBD2
V: TRBV6-1
size: NA
J: TRBJ2-7
CDR3: CASRDSGRSDYEQYF
DNA: TGTGCCAGCAGGGATAGCGGGAGGTCTGACTACGAGCAGTACTTC

D: NA
V: TRBV12-3/TRBV12-4
size: few
J: TRBJ2-7
CDR3: CASSPGRIYEQYF
DNA: TGTGCCAGCAGTCCCGGTCGGATCTACGAGCAGTACTTC

D: NA
V: TRBV12-3/TRBV12-4
size: many
J: TRBJ1-1
CDR3: CASSLEVGTEAFF
DNA: TGTGCCAGCAGTTTGGAGGTTGGCACTGAAGCTTTCTTT

D: NA
V: TRBV6-1
size: NA
J: TRBJ1-5
CDR3: CAARGRGGSNQPQHF
DNA: TGTGCAGCAAGGGGTAGAGGGGGTAGCAATCAGCCCCAGCATTTT

D: NA
V: TRBV4-2
size: many
J: TRBJ1-2
CDR3: CASSPDIILAYGYTF
DNA: TGTGCCAGCAGCCCGGATATAATCCTAGCTTATGGCTACACCTTC

D: NA
V: TRBV10-3
size: NA
J: TRBJ1-5
CDR3: CAISEVGLPTRGTNQPQHF
DNA: TGTGCCATCAGTGAGGTAGGGCTACCTACGCGAGGGACCAATCAGCCCCAGCATTTT

D: NA
V: TRBV12-3/TRBV12-4
size: many
J: TRBJ1-5
CDR3: CASSLEVRGRGPQHF
DNA: TGTGCCAGCAGTTTAGAAGTGCGGGGCCGAGGGCCCCAGCATTTT

D: NA
V: TRBV6-2/TRBV6-3
size: many
J: TRBJ2-5
CDR3: CASSYSWGQETQYF
DNA: TGTGCCAGCAGTTACTCGTGGGGGCAAGAGACCCAGTACTTC

D: NA
V: TRBV5-1
size: many
J: TRBJ1-1
CDR3: CASSLAYQGSWSEAFF
DNA: TGCGCCAGCAGCTTGGCCTATCAGGGTAGTTGGTCTGAAGCTTTCTTT

D: NA
V: TRBV6-2/TRBV6-3
size: many
J: TRBJ1-1
CDR3: CASSYTLHLTNTEAFF
DNA: TGTGCCAGCAGTTACACCCTACATTTGACGAACACTGAAGCTTTCTTT

D: NA
V: TRBV29-1
size: many
J: TRBJ2-3
CDR3: CSVDRASTDTQYF
DNA: TGCAGCGTTGACAGGGCTAGCACAGATACGCAGTATTTT

D: TRBD2
V: TRBV6-2/TRBV6-3
size: many
J: TRBJ2-5
CDR3: CASSYGSGGLETQYF
DNA: TGTGCCAGCAGTTACGGTAGCGGGGGGCTAGAGACCCAGTACTTC